This entry describes one T cell receptor (beta chain). The antigen remains unidentified. The data are from a study of memory CD4+ T cells and cytomegalovirus serostatus. Study details: Donors were healthy Belgian adults, 10 or so CMV seropositive and approximately 23 seronegative. Points from the study as a whole: About 40% of the roughly 160 known CMV-associated TCRbeta sequences appeared in CD4+ memory. Suggested: most of the CMV-linked TCR signature lies in CD4+ memory cells.

TCRdb keeps only in-frame clones here, not all; method: immunoSEQ multiplex PCR. Here the sample spans approximately 42,000 clones, 79% being singletons. Germline V lookup: CDR1 LNHDA, CDR2 SQIVND (reference sequence). The CDR3 loop spans 14 amino acids. The V segment lost 6 bases and the J segment 6 bases; nucleotides outside the gene matches: 6. Single viable CD3+CD4+CD8-CD45RO+ cells were sorted as the memory CD4+ T cells. The chain recombines TRBV19 with TRBJ2-1, with 9 bases that match TRBD1. This sequence was found in an adult in good health and CMV-seronegative. Sequenced input: memory CD4+ T cells from blood. CDR3 DNA: TGTGCCAGTAGACTACAGGGGGCAGGCAATGAGCAGTTCTTC. The encoded protein is CASRLQGAGNEQFF.